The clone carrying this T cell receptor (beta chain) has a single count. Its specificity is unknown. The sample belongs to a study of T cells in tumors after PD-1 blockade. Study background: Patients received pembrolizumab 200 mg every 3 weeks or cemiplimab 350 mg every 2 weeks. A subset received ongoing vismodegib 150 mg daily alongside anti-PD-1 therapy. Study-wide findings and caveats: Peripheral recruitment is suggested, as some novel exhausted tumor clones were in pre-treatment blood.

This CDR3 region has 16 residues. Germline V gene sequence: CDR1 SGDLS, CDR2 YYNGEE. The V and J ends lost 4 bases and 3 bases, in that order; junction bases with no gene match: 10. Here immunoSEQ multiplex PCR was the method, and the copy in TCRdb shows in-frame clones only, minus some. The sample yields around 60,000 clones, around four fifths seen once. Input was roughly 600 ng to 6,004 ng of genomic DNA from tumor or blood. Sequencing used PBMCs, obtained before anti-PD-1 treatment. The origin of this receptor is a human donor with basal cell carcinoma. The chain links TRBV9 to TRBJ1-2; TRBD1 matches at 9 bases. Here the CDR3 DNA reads TGTGCCAGCAGCTCGAGGGGGACAGGGCCCGACTATGGCTACACCTTC. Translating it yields CASSSRGTGPDYGYTF.